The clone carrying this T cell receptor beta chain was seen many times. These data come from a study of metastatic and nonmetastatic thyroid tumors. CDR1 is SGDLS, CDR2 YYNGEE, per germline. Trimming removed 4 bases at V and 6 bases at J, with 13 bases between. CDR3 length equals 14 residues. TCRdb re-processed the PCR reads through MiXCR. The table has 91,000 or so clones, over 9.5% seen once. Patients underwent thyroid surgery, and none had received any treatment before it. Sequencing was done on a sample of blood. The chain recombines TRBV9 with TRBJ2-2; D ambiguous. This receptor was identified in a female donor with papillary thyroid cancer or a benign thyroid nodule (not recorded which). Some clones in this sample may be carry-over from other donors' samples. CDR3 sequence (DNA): TGTGCCAGCAGCCAATTTTTTGGGGCCGGGGAGCTGTTTTTT. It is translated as CASSQFFGAGELFF.